This T cell receptor beta chain was profiled in a study of blood T cells in healthy people across ages. Study-level findings and limits: In these data, TCR beta diversity tracked strongly with naive T cell percentage.

Comment on this clonotype: Its matching antigen is unknown. This clone may be a read error of a much larger clone one base away.

Primed by a sample-barcoded 5' primer and a J-beta primer mix, a second PCR proceeded for 7 to 11 cycles. TCRdb called the 5' RACE reads again in MiXCR, with one record for every CDR3 protein. The table records approximately 810,000 distinct CDR3 sequences, roughly 40% of them present only once. CDR3 length equals 15 residues. V dropped 5 bases and J dropped 13; count of bases not matched to a gene: 14. The sequence was collected from a man aged 18 to 30 in good health. Sequenced: blood. This chain connects TRBV12-3 or TRBV12-4 to TRBJ2-1, with 10 nucleotides matching TRBD1. CDR3 nucleotides: TGTGCCAGCAGTCCACGGGACAGGGGACTCGAGACCCAGTTCTTC. It translates to CASSPRDRGLETQFF.